This T cell receptor (beta chain) comes out of a study of CD8 T cells in ankylosing spondylitis. Regarding the study as a whole: What appeared characteristic of ankylosing spondylitis blood was a TCR beta motif of about eight highly homologous variants.

Libraries for TCR beta were made by quantitative 5'-RACE with molecular barcodes. TCRdb redid the calling of the 5' RACE reads with MiXCR, one entry per CDR3 protein. Of 220,000 or so distinct CDR3 sequences in the sample, 15% to 20% are singletons; the top ten hold about 39%. This clonotype was seen only a few times. The antigen is undetermined. The V end lost 0 bases, the J end lost 0 bases, and 17 bases lay between the germline ends. The CDR3 length is 18 residues. Germline V CDR1 and CDR2: DFQATT, SNEGSKA (reference sequence). Sequencing was performed on blood, either unsorted or a sorted T cell fraction (not recorded which). This sequence originates from a male donor with ankylosing spondylitis. This chain links TRBV20-1 with TRBJ1-4; unclear D gene. This CDR3 is CSARDRISPSATNEKLFF. CDR3 coding DNA: TGCAGTGCTAGAGATAGGATATCGCCCTCTGCAACTAATGAAAAACTGTTTTTT.